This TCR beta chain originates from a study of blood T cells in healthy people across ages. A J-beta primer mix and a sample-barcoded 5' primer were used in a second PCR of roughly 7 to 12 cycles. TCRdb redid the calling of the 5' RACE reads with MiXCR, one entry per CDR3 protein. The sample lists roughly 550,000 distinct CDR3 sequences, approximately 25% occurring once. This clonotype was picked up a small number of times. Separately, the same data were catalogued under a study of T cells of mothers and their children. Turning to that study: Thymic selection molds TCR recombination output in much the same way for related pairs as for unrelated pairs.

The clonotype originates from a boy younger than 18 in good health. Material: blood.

This CDR3 reads CASSQDHLAGGYNEQFF. CDR3 sequence (DNA): TGCGCCAGCAGCCAAGATCACCTAGCGGGAGGATACAATGAGCAGTTCTTC. J is TRBJ2-1 and V is TRBV4-3, with 11 bases identical to TRBD2. In germline, CDR1 is LGHNA, CDR2 YSLEER. CDR3 length: 17 residues. Losses at the gene ends were 0 bases for V and 4 bases for J; bases not matched to a gene: 5.